This T cell receptor (beta chain) was obtained from a study of T cell repertoires in cytomegalovirus infection. Across the study: An indication of both CMV infection and matching HLA type came from public TCR beta signatures. The study, taken as a whole, reports: Identification of carriers of CMV plus the relevant HLA was achieved through cumulative public TCR beta family frequency. The study found HLA-C-restricted CMV-specific TCR beta clonotypes dominating the ex vivo response.

Germline V gene lookup returns CDR1 SGHTA and CDR2 FQGNSA. Trimming stripped 8 bases from V and 0 bases from J, with 7 bases between. The CDR3 length is 12 residues. With respect to this clonotype: Its antigen is unidentified.

TCRdb redid the calling of the reads with MiXCR, one entry per CDR3 protein. Here the sample spans roughly 500,000 distinct CDR3 sequences, roughly a third being singletons. The chain links TRBV7-2 to TRBJ1-1; the D is unclear. The source of this sequence is a human donor in good health (CMV status not recorded). Some clones in this sample may be carry-over from other donors' samples. Source: cultured PBMCs, taken from culture after CMV antigen stimulation. The CDR3 region has the DNA TGTGCCAGCGCCTCCATGAACACTGAAGCTTTCTTT. This translates into CASASMNTEAFF.